A single sample gave rise to the 20 T cell receptor beta chains below, sequenced in a study of T cells in women clearing cervical HPV infection. Profiling relied on immunoSEQ multiplex PCR, and the TCRdb table lists in-frame clones only, not all of them. The repertoire table contains fewer than 40,000 clones. The source material was blood buffy coat. These receptors were collected from a woman between 18 and 70 years old with a cervical HPV16 infection that either progressed to CIN3+ or cleared (not recorded which).

A word on this clone: The sequenced fragment ends 3 residues before the CDR3 boundary, so the rest is inferred from the germline J gene. V gene TRBV7-6 combines with J gene TRBJ2-1; D might be TRBD2 (5 bases). CDR3 size: 14 residues. CDR1 and CDR2 (germline): SGHVS, FNYEAQ. Trimming cost V 3 bases and J 7 bases, with 13 bases left between them. The sequenced CDR3 bases are TGTGCCAGCAGCTTGGAACTAGTCGTTAATGAG. Translated, it gives CASSLELVVNE. The whole CDR3 reads CASSLELVVNEQFF. The full variable domain, with the rest looked up from reference TRBV7-6 and TRBJ2-1, is GAGVSQSPRYKVTKRGQDVALRCDPISGHVSLYWYRQALGQGPEFLTYFNYEAQQDKSGLPNDRFSAERPEGSISTLTIQRTEQRDSAMYRCASSLELVVNEQFFGPGTRLTVL.

In the case of this clone: The CDR3 is cut off 3 residues early in the read; its end comes from the germline J gene. The chain has TRBV6-1 and TRBJ1-2; D gene ambiguous. Between the trimmed V and J ends, which lost 1 base and 2 bases, there was a span of 5 bases. Germline loops: CDR1 MNHNS, CDR2 SASEGT. This CDR3 is 13 amino acids long. CDR3 protein: CASSEEQNYGYTF. Partial CDR3 DNA: TGTGCCAGCAGTGAAGAACAGAACTATGGC.

Remarks on this clone: The read finishes 3 residues shy of the CDR3 end, and the germline J gene is used to complete it. The chain recombines TRBV10-3 with TRBJ1-1; D is ambiguous. Germline V CDR1 and CDR2: ENHRY, SYGVKD. Trimming took 2 bases from V and 2 from J, leaving 9 bases between them. The CDR3 is made up of 14 amino acids. The CDR3 spells CAISEPTYNTEAFF. Partial CDR3 DNA: TGTGCCATCAGTGAGCCCACCTACAACACTGAA.

As regards this clone: The read finishes 3 residues shy of the CDR3 end, and the germline J gene is used to complete it. V usage is TRBV12-3 or TRBV12-4 and J usage is TRBJ2-1; TRBD2 matches at 12 bases. The CDR3 sequence is 18 residues long. The ends lost 6 bases at V and 0 bases at J; junction bases unmatched: 9. This CDR3 reads CASSQTSGGLSSYNEQFF. The covered CDR3 bases are TGTGCCAGCAGCCAGACTAGCGGGGGATTGAGCTCCTACAATGAG.

On this clone itself: The read halts 3 residues ahead of the CDR3 end, with the missing end drawn from the germline J gene. The chain is built from TRBV5-5 and TRBJ2-2, with D uncertain. The CDR3 contains 14 residues. Germline V gives CDR1 SGHKS, CDR2 YYEKEE (reference sequence). V was shortened by 1 base and J by 5 bases, with 9 bases between the two germline ends. The chain's CDR3 is CASSLFKGTGELFF. The part of the CDR3 DNA that was read is TGTGCCAGCAGCTTGTTCAAAGGTACCGGGGAG.

Worth noting for this clone: The read comes to an end 3 residues before the CDR3 does, leaving the germline J gene to fill in the end. The J gene is TRBJ1-5, the V gene TRBV13; 7 nucleotides agree with TRBD1. The V gene's germline CDR1 is PRHDT and CDR2 FYEKMQ (reference sequence). There are 15 residues in the CDR3. With V trimmed by 0 bases and J by 2 bases, 1 base remained unmatched. The CDR3 loop is CASSLGTGGNQPQHF. The CDR3 DNA, read in part, is TGTGCCAGCAGCTTAGGAACAGGGGGCAATCAGCCC.

The CDR3 loop is CASSPPKVADTQYF. CDR3 DNA (partial): TGTGCCAGCTCTCCGCCAAAGGTGGCAGATACG. V and J are TRBV18 and TRBJ2-3; D not certain. The CDR3 end lies 3 residues beyond the end of the read and is filled in from the germline J gene. Germline V gives CDR1 KGHSH, CDR2 LQKENI. The CDR3 has 14 residues. Trimming stripped 6 bases from V and 4 bases from J, with 14 bases between.

As regards this clone: The read stops 3 residues short of the end of the CDR3; the missing end is completed from the germline J gene. V is TRBV7-3 and J is TRBJ1-4, with D possibly being TRBD1 (5 bases). The CDR3 spans 13 residues. Germline CDR1 is SGHTA and CDR2 is FQGTGA. CDR3 in amino acids: CASSLTGGEKLFF. The CDR3 bases that were read are TGTGCCAGCAGCTTAACCGGGGGTGAGAAA.

The covered CDR3 bases are TGCGCCAGCCCGGGGACAGGGGGCCCTCGGTTCCACGAG. It codes for CASPGTGGPRFHE. Given in full, the CDR3 is CASPGTGGPRFHEQYF. The rearrangement links TRBV5-1 to TRBJ2-7, with 12 bases matching TRBD1. The read ends 3 residues before the CDR3 terminus; that terminus is restored from the germline J gene. The CDR3 contains 16 residues. With V trimmed by 7 bases and J by 5 bases, 13 bases remained unmatched. Germline V gene lookup returns CDR1 SGHRS and CDR2 YFSETQ.

Regarding this clone: From the germline J gene comes the end of the CDR3, since the read stops 3 residues before it. V is TRBV7-9 and J is TRBJ1-5; D call uncertain. The CDR3 is made up of 15 amino acids. V was clipped by 3 bases and J by 5 bases, with 14 bases between them. Germline CDR1 reads SEHNR; CDR2 reads FQNEAQ (reference sequence). The CDR3 DNA, read in part, is TGTGCCAGCAGCTTGTCGGCGGGCGGAGATCAGCCC. Amino acids: CASSLSAGGDQP. The full CDR3 sequence reads CASSLSAGGDQPQHF.

Turning to this clone: The observed sequence ends 3 residues before the CDR3 terminus, with the missing tail filled in from the germline J gene. V gene TRBV5-1 combines with J gene TRBJ2-7; 7 nucleotides align to TRBD2. Germline CDR1 and CDR2: SGHRS and YFSETQ. The ends lost 1 base at V and 3 bases at J; junction bases unmatched: 4. CDR3 length equals 14 residues. The sequenced CDR3 bases are TGCGCCAGCAGCTTGAGGGAGGGACTCTACGAG. It translates to CASSLREGLYE. The CDR3, in full, reads CASSLREGLYEQYF.

Points on this clone: The read ends 3 residues shy of where the CDR3 ends; the end is completed using the germline J gene. This chain connects TRBV10-3 to TRBJ2-7; D gene uncertain. Trimming cost V 0 bases and J 2 bases, with 8 bases left between them. Germline loops: CDR1 ENHRY, CDR2 SYGVKD. The CDR3 is 14 residues long. Partial CDR3 DNA: TGTGCCATCAGTGAGTCGGCGGCAACCTACGAG. It yields the protein CAISESAATYE. The whole CDR3 is CAISESAATYEQYF.

About this clone: The read ends 3 residues shy of where the CDR3 ends; the end is completed using the germline J gene. The V gene is TRBV19, the J gene TRBJ1-1; D unresolved. CDR1 and CDR2 from the germline V gene are LNHDA and SQIVND (reference sequence). The CDR3 consists of 16 residues. The V and J ends lost 1 base and 0 bases respectively, with 12 bases between them. CDR3 sequence: CASSIGLERLNTEAFF. The covered CDR3 bases are TGTGCCAGTAGTATAGGTCTAGAACGACTGAACACTGAA.

As for this clone: The sequenced fragment ends 3 residues before the CDR3 boundary, so the rest is inferred from the germline J gene. This rearrangement joins TRBV20-1 to TRBJ2-2; 10 bases are shared with TRBD2. The CDR3 runs to 15 residues. With 5 bases clipped from V and 7 bases from J, the junction kept 10 bases outside the gene matches. Germline-derived CDR1 and CDR2 are DFQATT and SNEGSKA (reference sequence). The part of the CDR3 DNA that was read is TGCAGTGCTGGGGAGGCTAGCGGGGGAATCGGGGAG. Translated, it gives CSAGEASGGIGE. The CDR3, in full, reads CSAGEASGGIGELFF.

Concerning this clone itself: The CDR3 extends 3 residues past the end of the read, so its final part is completed from the germline J gene. The gene calls are TRBV5-1 and TRBJ1-1; D is possibly TRBD1 (6 bases). There are 17 residues in the CDR3. The V gene lost 4 bases and the J gene lost 2 bases, with 21 bases spanning the gap. Germline V gene lookup returns CDR1 SGHRS and CDR2 YFSETQ. CDR3 DNA (partial): TGCGCCAGCAGCCCAAACAGGGAGTTCAACCCTAACACTGAA. It is translated as CASSPNREFNPNTE. The complete CDR3 reads CASSPNREFNPNTEAFF.

About this clone itself: The read ends 3 residues shy of where the CDR3 ends; the end is completed using the germline J gene. The V and J genes are TRBV18 and TRBJ1-1; weak D call: TRBD1 (6 bases). CDR1 is KGHSH and CDR2 is LQKENI in the germline V gene. The CDR3 is 13 amino acids. CDR3 bases read: TGTGCCAGCTCACCAGACAACAGGGTCGTG. It specifies CASSPDNRVV. The whole CDR3 reads CASSPDNRVVAFF.

CDR3 DNA, as far as it was read: TGTGCCAGTAGTATGGCAAATGAG. This codes for CASSMANE. From start to end, the CDR3 is CASSMANEQFF. The chain uses TRBV19 and TRBJ2-1; no firm D call. Read coverage stops 3 residues before the CDR3 terminus; the germline J gene supplies the remainder. The V gene lost 3 bases and the J gene lost 7 bases, with 4 bases spanning the gap. Germline CDR1 LNHDA, CDR2 SQIVND (reference sequence). The length of the CDR3 is 11 residues. Full variable domain (outside the CDR3, taken from reference TRBV19 and TRBJ2-1): DGGITQSPKYLFRKEGQNVTLSCEQNLNHDAMYWYRQDPGQGLRLIYYSQIVNDFQKGDIAEGYSVSREKKESFPLTVTSAQKNPTAFYLCASSMANEQFFGPGTRLTVL.

Regarding this clone: Read data end 3 residues before the CDR3 end; the end is taken from the germline J gene. The V call is TRBV5-5, the J call TRBJ1-4, with 7 bases matching TRBD1. Germline V gene data show CDR1 as SGHKS and CDR2 as YYEKEE (reference sequence). V was clipped by 0 bases and J by 5 bases; unmatched bases: 4. The CDR3 runs 15 residues. Incomplete CDR3 DNA: TGTGCCAGCAGCTTGGGGGACAGTAGAAATGAAAAA. This codes for CASSLGDSRNEK. The whole CDR3 region reads CASSLGDSRNEKLFF.

The part of the CDR3 DNA that was read is TGTGCCAGCAGCCCCTTGGGGGCGGGCCGCAATGAG. Protein product: CASSPLGAGRNE. The entire CDR3 sequence reads CASSPLGAGRNEQFF. The chain carries TRBV27 and TRBJ2-1; possible D gene TRBD1, 6 bases. Read coverage stops 3 residues before the CDR3 terminus; the germline J gene supplies the remainder. Germline assignment: CDR1 MNHEY and CDR2 SMNVEV (reference sequence). The CDR3 totals 15 residues. V was trimmed by 6 bases and J by 6 bases, leaving 18 bases between them.

A word on this clone: The sequence runs out 3 residues before the end of the CDR3; the remainder is reconstructed from the germline J gene. V and J are TRBV19 and TRBJ1-6; 7 nucleotides agree with TRBD1. Per the germline V gene, CDR1 is LNHDA and CDR2 is SQIVND (reference sequence). The length of the CDR3 is 14 residues. J gave up 9 bases and V 6 bases, and 8 bases lay outside the gene matches. The CDR3 is CASRLQGSGSPLHF. The sequenced CDR3 bases are TGTGCCAGTAGATTACAGGGGAGCGGTTCACCC.